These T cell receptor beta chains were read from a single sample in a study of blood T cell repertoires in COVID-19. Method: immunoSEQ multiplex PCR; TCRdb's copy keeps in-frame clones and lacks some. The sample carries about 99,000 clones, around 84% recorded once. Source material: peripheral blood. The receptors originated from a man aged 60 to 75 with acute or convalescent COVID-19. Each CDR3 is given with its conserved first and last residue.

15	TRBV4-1	CASRNTGRKTGELFF
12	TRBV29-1	CSVDQGSPEAFF
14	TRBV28	CASSLYAHRGSYTF
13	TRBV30	CAWRGGQYTEAFF
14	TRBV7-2	CASSSGQGREKLFF
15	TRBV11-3	CASSLYGTSTDTQYF
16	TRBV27	CASSLLLAGGPREQYF
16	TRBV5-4	CASSPSSTVSYNEQFF
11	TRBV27	CAIQSQGRAFF
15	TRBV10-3	CAISESGTGGLSQHF
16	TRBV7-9	CASSPGTRTGTDTQYF
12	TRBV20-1	CSASRQNQPQHF
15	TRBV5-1	CASRGASGNTDTQYF
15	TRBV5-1	CASSLGDRSADTQYF
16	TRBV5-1	CASSLDRGLENEKLFF
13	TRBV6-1	CASSDGVRRGYTF
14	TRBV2	CASTGTGVAGELFF
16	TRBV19	CASSKMSGSPTDTQYF
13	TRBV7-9	CASSPGEPTEAFF
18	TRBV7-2	CASSHSGSSGRAGETQYF
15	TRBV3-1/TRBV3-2	CASSQMRATYNEQFF
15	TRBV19	CASARQGNGGQPQHF
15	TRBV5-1	CASSLRTGHSYEQYF
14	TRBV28	CASSSQNWNTEAFF
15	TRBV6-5	CASSPTTGSARGYTF
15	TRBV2	CASSEIVEQNRRAFF
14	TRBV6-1	CASSERQGRNTIYF
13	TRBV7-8	CASSLVENTEAFF
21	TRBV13	CASSLYVGRGQGVPLNYGYTF
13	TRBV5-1	CASSLDRTYEQYF
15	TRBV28	CASRPTGGLHQPQHF
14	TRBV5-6	CASSRRGAYNEQFF
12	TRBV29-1	CSVGGRNQPQHF
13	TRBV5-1	CASSLGERYEQYF
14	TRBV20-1	CSASFQGSTGELFF
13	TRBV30	CADYQGRCQPQHF
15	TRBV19	CASRTGTGRDTEAFF
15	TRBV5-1	CASSLAGQKNTEAFF
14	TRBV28	CASSLRRGLAKLFF
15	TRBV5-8	CASTPTRTRGHEQFF